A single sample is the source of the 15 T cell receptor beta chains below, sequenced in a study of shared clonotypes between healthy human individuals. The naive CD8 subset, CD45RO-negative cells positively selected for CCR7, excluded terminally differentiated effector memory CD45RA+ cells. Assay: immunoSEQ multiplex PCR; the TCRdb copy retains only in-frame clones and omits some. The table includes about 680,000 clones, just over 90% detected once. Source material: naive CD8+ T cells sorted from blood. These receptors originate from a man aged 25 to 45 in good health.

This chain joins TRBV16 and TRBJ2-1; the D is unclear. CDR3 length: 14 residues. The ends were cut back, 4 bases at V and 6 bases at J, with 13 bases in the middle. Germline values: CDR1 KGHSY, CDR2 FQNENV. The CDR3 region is CASSPWAYSNEQFF. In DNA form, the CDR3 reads TGTGCCAGCAGCCCTTGGGCTTATAGCAATGAGCAGTTCTTC.

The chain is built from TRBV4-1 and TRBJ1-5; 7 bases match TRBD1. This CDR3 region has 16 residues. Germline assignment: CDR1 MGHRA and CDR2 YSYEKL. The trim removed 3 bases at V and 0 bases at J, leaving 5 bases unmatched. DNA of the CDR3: TGCGCCAGCAGCCATGAGACAGGGATTAGCAATCAGCCCCAGCATTTT. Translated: CASSHETGISNQPQHF.

The CDR3 DNA sequence: TGTGCCAGCAGTCGACAGGCAAGCTCCTACAATGAGCAGTTCTTC. It specifies CASSRQASSYNEQFF. This sequence joins TRBV6-1 and TRBJ2-1; D is perhaps TRBD1 (6 bases). The CDR3 contains 15 residues. Trimming stripped 5 bases from V and 0 bases from J, with 11 bases between. The V gene's germline CDR1 is MNHNS and CDR2 SASEGT.

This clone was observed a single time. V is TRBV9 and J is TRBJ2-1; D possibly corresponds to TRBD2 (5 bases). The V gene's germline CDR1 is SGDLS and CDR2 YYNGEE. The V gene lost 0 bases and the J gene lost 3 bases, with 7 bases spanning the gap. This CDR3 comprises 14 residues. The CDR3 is CASSVDGDYNEQFF. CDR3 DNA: TGTGCCAGCAGCGTAGACGGGGACTACAATGAGCAGTTCTTC.

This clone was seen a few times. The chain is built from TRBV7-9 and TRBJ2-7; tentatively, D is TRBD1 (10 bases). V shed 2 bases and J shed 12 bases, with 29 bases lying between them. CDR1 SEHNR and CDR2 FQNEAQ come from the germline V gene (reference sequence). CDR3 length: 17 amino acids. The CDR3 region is CASSLRDPGTGASGMYF. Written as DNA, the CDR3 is TGTGCCAGCAGCTTAAGAGATCCTGGGACAGGGGCTAGCGGGATGTACTTC.

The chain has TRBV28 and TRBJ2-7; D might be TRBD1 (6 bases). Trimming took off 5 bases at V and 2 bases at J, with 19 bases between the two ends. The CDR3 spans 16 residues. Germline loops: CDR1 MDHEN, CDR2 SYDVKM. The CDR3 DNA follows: TGTGCCAGCAGTCCAAGTCCGTCAGGGGAAACCTACGAGCAGTACTTC. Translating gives CASSPSPSGETYEQYF. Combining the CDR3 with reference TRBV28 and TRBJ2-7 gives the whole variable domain DVKVTQSSRYLVKRTGEKVFLECVQDMDHENMFWYRQDPGLGLRLIYFSYDVKMKEKGDIPEGYSVSREKKERFSLILESASTNQTSMYLCASSPSPSGETYEQYFGPGTRLTVT.

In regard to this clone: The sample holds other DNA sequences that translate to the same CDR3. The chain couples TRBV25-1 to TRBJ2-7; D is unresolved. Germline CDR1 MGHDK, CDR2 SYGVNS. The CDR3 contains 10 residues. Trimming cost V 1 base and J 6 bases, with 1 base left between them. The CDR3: CASSEFEQYF. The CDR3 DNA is TGTGCCAGCAGTGAATTCGAGCAGTACTTC.

The CDR3 DNA sequence: TGTGCCAGCAGCGCTGGGGGGAATGACGAGCAGTACTTC. It is translated as CASSAGGNDEQYF. The chain is built from TRBV28 and TRBJ2-7; tentative D call: TRBD2 (6 bases). Germline values: CDR1 MDHEN, CDR2 SYDVKM. The CDR3 length is 13 residues. Trimming shortened V by 6 bases and J by 5 bases, and 14 bases separated the two germline ends.

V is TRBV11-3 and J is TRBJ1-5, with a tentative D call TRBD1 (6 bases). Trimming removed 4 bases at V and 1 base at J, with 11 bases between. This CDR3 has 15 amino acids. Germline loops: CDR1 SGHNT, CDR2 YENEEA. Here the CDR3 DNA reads TGTGCCAGCAGCTCGGACAGTGGCAGCAATCAGCCCCAGCATTTT. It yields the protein CASSSDSGSNQPQHF.

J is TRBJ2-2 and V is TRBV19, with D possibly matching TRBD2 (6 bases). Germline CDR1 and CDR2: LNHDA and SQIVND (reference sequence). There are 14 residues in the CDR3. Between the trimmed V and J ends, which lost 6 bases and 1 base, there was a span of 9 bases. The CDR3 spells CASSGSGNTGELFF. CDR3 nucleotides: TGTGCCAGTAGCGGTAGCGGGAACACCGGGGAGCTGTTTTTT. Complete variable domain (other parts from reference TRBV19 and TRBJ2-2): DGGITQSPKYLFRKEGQNVTLSCEQNLNHDAMYWYRQDPGQGLRLIYYSQIVNDFQKGDIAEGYSVSREKKESFPLTVTSAQKNPTAFYLCASSGSGNTGELFFGEGSRLTVL.

CDR3 sequence: CASSWANDYEQYF. The CDR3 DNA is TGTGCCAGCAGCTGGGCGAACGACTACGAGCAGTACTTC. The J gene is TRBJ2-7, the V gene TRBV11-2, with no clear D. With 4 bases removed from V and 3 bases from J, the gap between germline ends came to 10 bases. Germline assignment: CDR1 SGHAT and CDR2 FQNNGV. The CDR3 is made up of 13 amino acids.

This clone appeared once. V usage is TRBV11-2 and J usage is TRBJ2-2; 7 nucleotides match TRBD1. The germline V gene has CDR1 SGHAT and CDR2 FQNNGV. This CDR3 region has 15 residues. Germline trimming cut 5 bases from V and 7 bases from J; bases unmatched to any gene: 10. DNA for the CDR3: TGTGCCAGCAGCCTCGGACAGGATGTGAGCGGGGAGCTGTTTTTT. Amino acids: CASSLGQDVSGELFF.

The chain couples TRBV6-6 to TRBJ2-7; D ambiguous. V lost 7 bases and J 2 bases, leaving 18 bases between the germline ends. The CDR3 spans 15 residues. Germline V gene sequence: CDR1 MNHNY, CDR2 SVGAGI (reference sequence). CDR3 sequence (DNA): TGTGCCAGCATCAACCCAACGAGGCAGACCTACGAGCAGTACTTC. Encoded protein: CASINPTRQTYEQYF.

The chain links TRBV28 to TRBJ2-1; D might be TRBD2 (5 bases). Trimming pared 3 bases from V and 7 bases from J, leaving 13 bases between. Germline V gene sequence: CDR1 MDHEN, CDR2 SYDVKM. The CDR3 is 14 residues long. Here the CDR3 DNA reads TGTGCCAGCAGTTTTGCGCCCCGGGGAAATGAGCAGTTCTTC. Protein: CASSFAPRGNEQFF.

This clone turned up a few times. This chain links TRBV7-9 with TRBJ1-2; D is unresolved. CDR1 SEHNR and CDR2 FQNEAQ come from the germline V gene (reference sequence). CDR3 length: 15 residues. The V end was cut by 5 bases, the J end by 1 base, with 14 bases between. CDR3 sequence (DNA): TGTGCCAGCAGCGACGCTGATCAGATTAACTATGGCTACACCTTC. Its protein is CASSDADQINYGYTF.